This T cell receptor beta chain emerged from a study of cytomegalovirus exposure and HLA in healthy donors. Study summary: Of the donors genotyped, about 390 in all, 81% fell in the Caucasian-associated ancestry cluster. General study points: With high specificity and sensitivity, the classifier reportedly diagnosed cytomegalovirus status.

Participants comprised healthy donors of bone marrow. Comments on this clone: Its target is unknown.

Trimming left V 6 bases short and J 0 bases short, with 17 bases between. Looked up from germline, CDR1 is SGHTA and CDR2 is FQGNSA. The CDR3 is made up of 16 amino acids. This PCR relied on a set of 60 Vbeta primers and 13 Jbeta primers. Sequencing was performed with immunoSEQ multiplex PCR; in TCRdb, only in-frame clones are kept and a portion is missing. The data show fewer than 200,000 clones, roughly 76% seen once. The chain links TRBV7-2 to TRBJ1-1; tentative D call: TRBD1 (5 bases). Sequenced input: PBMCs. This TCR derives from a man between 60 and 75 years old in good health and CMV-seronegative. CDR3 sequence: CASRQGRGLMNTEAFF. CDR3 DNA: TGTGCCAGCAGACAAGGACGGGGGTTGATGAACACTGAAGCTTTCTTT. Drawing the rest from reference TRBV7-2 and TRBJ1-1, the complete variable domain is GAGVSQSPSNKVTEKGKDVELRCDPISGHTALYWYRQSLGQGLEFLIYFQGNSAPDKSGLPSDRFSAERTGGSVSTLTIQRTQQEDSAVYLCASRQGRGLMNTEAFFGQGTRLTVV.